These 9 T cell receptor beta chains were all obtained from the same sample, sequenced in a study of CD8+CD57+ T cells in acquired aplastic anemia. Those patients picked for sequencing had displayed CD8+CD57+ cell expansion on flow cytometry. The template used for profiling TCR beta VDJ and CDR3 was genomic DNA. TCRdb independently ran MiXCR on the reads; one entry per CDR3 protein. This sample yields about 150,000 distinct CDR3 sequences, of which about 48% are seen a single time; approximately 12% belongs to the top ten. Input material: sorted CD4+, CD8+, or CD8+CD57+ T cells (not recorded which) from PBMCs. Receptors originate from a human donor with aplastic anemia.

The chain carries TRBV10-1 and TRBJ2-7, with D possibly TRBD2 on 5 matching bases. Between the trimmed V and J ends, which lost 3 bases and 3 bases, there was a span of 18 bases. CDR1 is WNHNN, CDR2 SYGVQD, per germline (reference sequence). This CDR3 has 16 residues. CDR3: CASSEREGEPRYEQYF. CDR3 bases: TGCGCCAGCAGTGAACGTGAGGGCGAACCTCGCTACGAGCAGTACTTC.

The gene calls are TRBV24-1 and TRBJ2-7, with D possibly called TRBD1 or TRBD2 (5 bases each). Trimming shortened V by 11 bases and J by 4 bases, and 20 bases separated the two germline ends. Per the germline V gene, CDR1 is KGHDR and CDR2 is SFDVKD. The length of the CDR3 is 14 residues. The CDR3 loop is CASKTGTFTYEQYF. CDR3 DNA: TGTGCCAGCAAAACCGGGACCTTCACGTACGAGCAGTACTTC.

This clonotype was seen many times. V gene TRBV12-3 or TRBV12-4 combines with J gene TRBJ2-3; 8 nucleotides match TRBD2. The CDR3 totals 16 residues. V shed 6 bases, J shed 1 base, and the junction held 9 bases outside the gene matches. DNA for the CDR3: TGTGCCAGCAGCCCCAATAGCGGGGCCGGCACAGATACGCAGTATTTT. It encodes CASSPNSGAGTDTQYF.

This clonotype was seen a few times. The genes are TRBV10-3 and TRBJ1-2; 7 positions agree with TRBD1. CDR3 length equals 13 residues. The germline gives CDR1 ENHRY, CDR2 SYGVKD. With 7 bases clipped from V and 2 bases from J, the junction kept 4 bases outside the gene matches. CDR3 amino acids: CAITQGGNYGYTF. DNA for the CDR3: TGTGCCATCACCCAGGGGGGGAACTATGGCTACACCTTC.

The chain has TRBV7-3 and TRBJ1-6; 10 nucleotides agree with TRBD1. Germline CDR1 SGHTA, CDR2 FQGTGA. Trimming took 4 bases from V and 9 from J; bases not matched to a gene: 3. The CDR3 consists of 14 residues. The CDR3 spells CASSSTGGLSPLHF. CDR3 nucleotide sequence: TGTGCCAGCAGCTCGACAGGGGGCCTTTCACCCCTCCACTTT.

The chain carries TRBV7-2 and TRBJ1-4, with unresolved D. The CDR3 length is 12 residues. The germline gives CDR1 SGHTA, CDR2 FQGNSA. The germline V and J ends were trimmed by 5 bases and 6 bases, with 7 bases remaining between them. The CDR3 DNA reads TGTGCCAGCAGCCCCCTGGATGAAAAACTGTTTTTT. Its protein product is CASSPLDEKLFF.

The rearrangement joins TRBV6-4 to TRBJ2-3; 7 nucleotides line up with TRBD1. From germline, CDR1 is MRHNA and CDR2 SNTAGT. The CDR3 has 14 amino acids. Trimming at V came to 4 bases and at J to 3 bases, leaving 4 bases not matched to a gene. CDR3 residues: CASSGDSETDTQYF. As DNA, the CDR3 is TGTGCCAGCAGTGGGGACAGTGAGACAGATACGCAGTATTTT.

This chain connects TRBV10-3 to TRBJ1-5, with D unresolved. CDR3 length: 15 amino acids. CDR1 is ENHRY and CDR2 is SYGVKD in the germline V gene. The V end lost 0 bases, the J end lost 4 bases, and 10 bases lay between the germline ends. The CDR3, as DNA: TGTGCCATCAGTGAGTCTGGCAGCCTGAATCAGCCCCAGCATTTT. As protein: CAISESGSLNQPQHF.

The CDR3 DNA is TGCAGTGCTAGAGATATCCGGGAGGGTTACGAGCAGTACTTC. Residues: CSARDIREGYEQYF. The chain carries TRBV20-1 and TRBJ2-7; 8 bases are shared with TRBD2. This CDR3 has 14 residues. J lost 4 bases, V lost 0 bases, and 5 bases had no gene match. The germline CDR1 and CDR2 sequences are DFQATT and SNEGSKA (reference sequence).